The 26 T cell receptor beta chains presented below share a single source sample, sequenced in a study of blood T cells in healthy people across ages. It was with a sample-barcoded 5' primer and a J-beta primer mix that a second PCR of roughly 7 to 12 cycles was run. TCRdb independently ran MiXCR on the 5' RACE reads; one entry per CDR3 protein. Among about 720,000 distinct CDR3 sequences listed, around 25% were seen once. These data were also reused for a study on T cells of mothers and their children.

The source material was blood. The receptors here all came from a boy aged 5-17 years in good health.

J is TRBJ2-3 and V is TRBV4-2; D gene ambiguous. CDR1 is LGHNA, CDR2 YNFKEQ, per germline. The V end lost 0 bases, the J end lost 0 bases, and 10 bases lay between the germline ends. CDR3 length equals 16 residues. CDR3 sequence: CASSQEIALSTDTQYF. The CDR3 DNA reads TGTGCCAGCAGCCAAGAGATAGCCCTTAGCACAGATACGCAGTATTTT.

The sample holds many counts of this clonotype. This chain uses TRBV7-9 with TRBJ2-6; D is unresolved. V dropped 4 bases and J dropped 4 bases, with 11 bases sitting between them. CDR1 and CDR2 (germline): SEHNR, FQNEAQ (reference sequence). There are 15 residues in the CDR3. CDR3 in amino acids: CASSSRLEGANVLTF. Written as DNA, the CDR3 is TGTGCCAGCAGCTCTCGCCTGGAAGGGGCCAACGTCCTGACTTTC.

This clonotype was observed a handful of times. J is TRBJ2-7 and V is TRBV7-9, with a weak D call TRBD2 (6 bases). This CDR3 has 14 residues. Germline CDR1 reads SEHNR; CDR2 reads FQNEAQ (reference sequence). Trimming stripped 5 bases from V and 3 bases from J, with 14 bases between. The CDR3 DNA reads as TGTGCCAGCAGCGTCGGGACTCGACTCTACGAGCAGTACTTC. Its protein is CASSVGTRLYEQYF.

The chain joins TRBV7-9 to TRBJ2-1; the D gene is possibly TRBD2 (6 bases). Germline V lookup: CDR1 SEHNR, CDR2 FQNEAQ (reference sequence). The CDR3 runs 16 residues. Between the trimmed V and J ends, which lost 2 bases and 2 bases, there was a span of 13 bases. The CDR3 coding sequence is TGTGCCAGCAGCTTATCTGGCGGGGCCACCTACAATGAGCAGTTCTTC. It codes for CASSLSGGATYNEQFF.

This chain links TRBV19 with TRBJ2-1; 7 bases line up with TRBD1. Germline values: CDR1 LNHDA, CDR2 SQIVND (reference sequence). Trimming cost V 5 bases and J 0 bases; bases outside gene matches: 13. CDR3 length equals 18 residues. The CDR3 region has the DNA TGTGCCAGTAGTTTACAGGGGAGAGGGTTTGGCTCCTACAATGAGCAGTTCTTC. Protein product: CASSLQGRGFGSYNEQFF.

This clonotype has only one observation. The CDR3 spells CASSRREGRFEQFF. The DNA of the CDR3 is TGTGCCAGCAGTAGGCGGGAGGGCCGGTTCGAGCAGTTCTTC. The genes are TRBV25-1 and TRBJ2-5; 9 bases fit TRBD2. The end of the DNA aligns better with TRBJ2-1, so the J call may be wrong. The V gene's germline CDR1 is MGHDK and CDR2 SYGVNS. The CDR3 runs to 14 residues.

This clonotype was seen more than once but under ten times. The chain is built from TRBV28 and TRBJ2-2; D remains ambiguous. The CDR3 spans 15 residues. V lost 4 bases to trimming and J lost 4 bases, with 13 bases between them. Per germline, CDR1 MDHEN and CDR2 SYDVKM. CDR3 DNA: TGTGCCAGCAGTTCCCGCCAAAGGGCCACCGGGGAGCTGTTTTTT. Its translation is CASSSRQRATGELFF.

V is TRBV6-5 and J is TRBJ1-4; TRBD1 agrees at 9 bases. CDR3 length: 17 residues. V was clipped by 0 bases and J by 8 bases; unmatched bases: 10. Per germline, CDR1 MNHEY and CDR2 SVGAGI. The CDR3 DNA follows: TGTGCCAGCAGTTACTCGGCTAACAGGGGGCGCGTGGAAAAACTGTTTTTT. Translating gives CASSYSANRGRVEKLFF.

This clonotype was seen a handful of times. The chain joins TRBV9 to TRBJ1-1, with no clear D. The CDR3 is 13 amino acids. CDR1 SGDLS and CDR2 YYNGEE come from the germline V gene. Trimming took 5 bases from V and 1 from J, leaving 9 bases between them. The CDR3 DNA follows: TGTGCCAGCAGTGTCGCGCCGAACACTGAAGCTTTCTTT. Amino acid sequence: CASSVAPNTEAFF.

The chain uses TRBV7-2 and TRBJ1-5, with a possible D match to TRBD1 (5 bases). Germline V CDR1 and CDR2: SGHTA, FQGNSA. V was clipped by 1 base and J by 4 bases, with 11 bases between them. This CDR3 comprises 15 residues. The CDR3 nucleotides are TGTGCCAGCAGCTTAGGGCCAGGGCTTAATCAGCCCCAGCATTTT. The encoded protein is CASSLGPGLNQPQHF. The variable domain in full, with the rest retrieved from reference TRBV7-2 and TRBJ1-5, is GAGVSQSPSNKVTEKGKDVELRCDPISGHTALYWYRQSLGQGLEFLIYFQGNSAPDKSGLPSDRFSAERTGGSVSTLTIQRTQQEDSAVYLCASSLGPGLNQPQHFGDGTRLSIL.

This clonotype came up a few times. This chain connects TRBV13 to TRBJ2-7, with TRBD1 matching 7 bases. The CDR3 runs to 15 residues. Germline CDR1 is PRHDT and CDR2 is FYEKMQ (reference sequence). J gave up 1 base and V 5 bases, and 8 bases lay outside the gene matches. The CDR3 DNA is TGTGCCAGCAGCGGCCCCCGGGACAGATCCTACGAGCAGTACTTC. Amino acids: CASSGPRDRSYEQYF.

This clonotype has only a few counts. The chain recombines TRBV6-6 with TRBJ1-6; 8 nucleotides agree with TRBD1. The ends lost 5 bases at V and 8 bases at J; junction bases unmatched: 5. The germline V gene has CDR1 MNHNY and CDR2 SVGAGI (reference sequence). The CDR3 is 14 residues long. CDR3 nucleotides: TGTGCCAGCAGTCCCGGACAGGGAGATTCACCCCTCCACTTT. It specifies CASSPGQGDSPLHF.

V and J are TRBV28 and TRBJ2-3; possibly TRBD1 or TRBD2 for D (5 bases each). This CDR3 has 13 residues. CDR1 is MDHEN and CDR2 is SYDVKM in the germline V gene. V lost 3 bases and J 4 bases, leaving 8 bases between the germline ends. The CDR3 is CASSFGTPDTQYF. The DNA for the CDR3 is TGTGCCAGCAGTTTCGGGACCCCAGATACGCAGTATTTT.

In regard to this clonotype: Relative to the germline gene, one junction end is altered; a read error may explain this. CDR3: CASSLWQSLYGQYF. The CDR3 nucleotides are TGTGCCAGCAGTTTATGGCAGAGCCTCTACGGGCAGTACTTC. The chain is built from TRBV28 and TRBJ2-7, with D unresolved. CDR1 and CDR2 (germline): MDHEN, SYDVKM. The CDR3 loop spans 14 amino acids.

The gene calls are TRBV6-1 and TRBJ2-5, with 9 bases matching TRBD1. This CDR3 is 14 amino acids long. From germline, CDR1 is MNHNS and CDR2 SASEGT. Trimming removed 6 bases from V and 5 bases from J; junction bases left unmatched: 7. The CDR3 is CASREYRGRETQYF. CDR3 DNA sequence: TGTGCCAGCAGGGAATACAGGGGGCGCGAGACCCAGTACTTC.

This clonotype was recorded a few times. The chain links TRBV6-4 to TRBJ2-5, with 8 bases matching TRBD2. The last part of the DNA fits TRBJ2-1 better; the J call may be wrong. The CDR3 is 16 residues long. Germline V gene data show CDR1 as MRHNA and CDR2 as SNTAGT. For the CDR3, the DNA is TGTGCCAGCACGGGGGAGCGGGAGATCCCCTACAATGAGCAGTTCTTC. Translated, it gives CASTGEREIPYNEQFF.

This clonotype was seen more than once but under ten times. The rearrangement links TRBV7-9 to TRBJ1-5; perhaps TRBD1 as D (6 bases). The CDR3 is 14 residues long. Per the germline V gene, CDR1 is SEHNR and CDR2 is FQNEAQ (reference sequence). The V and J ends lost 6 bases and 3 bases respectively, with 12 bases between them. The CDR3 DNA sequence: TGTGCCAGCAGAATGGACAGAGACAATCAGCCCCAGCATTTT. Its translation is CASRMDRDNQPQHF.

The chain uses TRBV20-1 and TRBJ2-1; the D gene could be TRBD1 or TRBD2 (5 bases each). The CDR3 length is 14 residues. V was clipped by 3 bases and J by 5 bases, with 14 bases between them. The germline V gene encodes CDR1 DFQATT and CDR2 SNEGSKA (reference sequence). The DNA of the CDR3 is TGCAGTGCTAGTCTGAGGGGCGGGCACAATGAGCAGTTCTTC. Encoded protein: CSASLRGGHNEQFF.

In this sample, this clonotype turned up a few times. V is TRBV6-6 and J is TRBJ1-2, with TRBD1 matching over 10 bases. With V trimmed by 5 bases and J by 4 bases, 7 bases remained unmatched. Germline-derived CDR1 and CDR2 are MNHNY and SVGAGI (reference sequence). The CDR3 consists of 15 residues. CDR3 sequence reads: CASSRVRDRGYGYTF. In DNA form, the CDR3 reads TGTGCCAGCAGTCGTGTTAGGGACAGGGGCTATGGCTACACCTTC.

The chain joins TRBV3-1 to TRBJ2-7; D possibly corresponds to TRBD1 (6 bases). Germline assignment: CDR1 LGHDT and CDR2 YNNKEL (reference sequence). The CDR3 contains 14 residues. Trimming stripped 2 bases from V and 2 bases from J, with 10 bases between. As DNA, the CDR3 is TGTGCCAGCAGCCAACAGGGGTCAACCTACGAGCAGTACTTC. Its protein is CASSQQGSTYEQYF.

The rearrangement links TRBV11-2 to TRBJ2-1; D might be TRBD1 (5 bases). V lost 6 bases and J lost 9, with 6 bases in between. The CDR3 spans 10 residues. Germline V gene sequence: CDR1 SGHAT, CDR2 FQNNGV. The CDR3 is CASRGPEQFF. The CDR3 DNA sequence: TGTGCCAGCAGGGGGCCTGAGCAGTTCTTC.

This chain joins TRBV7-9 and TRBJ1-6; D is undetermined. Trimming removed 3 bases from V and 13 bases from J, with 10 bases in between. Germline V gene sequence: CDR1 SEHNR, CDR2 FQNEAQ (reference sequence). The CDR3 length is 12 residues. The CDR3 DNA sequence: TGTGCCAGCAGCTTCGCTGGAGGTCCCCTCCACTTT. This codes for CASSFAGGPLHF. The variable domain in full, with the rest retrieved from reference TRBV7-9 and TRBJ1-6, is DTGVSQNPRHKITKRGQNVTFRCDPISEHNRLYWYRQTLGQGPEFLTYFQNEAQLEKSRLLSDRFSAERPKGSFSTLEIQRTEQGDSAMYLCASSFAGGPLHFGNGTRLTVT.

The CDR3 loop reads CASSQALAGYEQYF. CDR3 nucleotide sequence: TGCGCCAGCAGCCAAGCACTAGCGGGGTACGAGCAGTACTTC. The chain combines TRBV4-1 with TRBJ2-7, with TRBD2 identical over 10 bases. Trimming took 1 base from V and 4 from J; bases not matched to a gene: 1. CDR3 length equals 14 residues. CDR1 and CDR2 (germline): MGHRA, YSYEKL.

This clonotype was seen a few times. V gene TRBV12-3 or TRBV12-4 combines with J gene TRBJ2-1; D unclear. Deletions cut 3 bases from V and 12 bases from J, with 21 bases between. This CDR3 is 15 amino acids long. The CDR3, as DNA: TGTGCCAGCAGTTTCGCAGTAGTTCCCAAAGTTTGGCAGTTCTTC. Translated, it gives CASSFAVVPKVWQFF.

V usage is TRBV29-1 and J usage is TRBJ1-1; D is unresolved. CDR1 and CDR2 from the germline V gene are SQVTM and ANQGSEA. V was shortened by 5 bases and J by 5 bases, with 9 bases between the two germline ends. CDR3 length: 11 amino acids. CDR3 coding DNA: TGCAGCGTTTCGGACGGGACTGAAGCTTTCTTT. It codes for CSVSDGTEAFF.

This chain connects TRBV20-1 to TRBJ2-5; 7 nucleotides line up with TRBD1. V gave up 2 bases and J gave up 5 bases; unmatched junction bases: 11. Germline CDR1 is DFQATT and CDR2 is SNEGSKA (reference sequence). The CDR3 length is 15 residues. The CDR3 sequence: CSARNPTGVRETQYF. CDR3 nucleotide sequence: TGCAGTGCTAGAAATCCTACAGGGGTGAGGGAGACCCAGTACTTC.